These 22 T cell receptor beta chains share one sample of origin, sequenced in a study of control samples from healthy donors and cancer patients. TCRdb's table, derived via immunoSEQ multiplex PCR, lists solely in-frame clones and lacks some. The sample lists 120,000 or so clones, about 90% seen once, with about 2.7% in the top ten. Material: blood. These TCRs come from a man in his 60s in good health.

V is TRBV3-1 (or the pseudogene TRBV3-2) and J is TRBJ2-3; unclear D gene. CDR3 length equals 13 residues. The V gene's germline CDR1 is LGHDT and CDR2 YNNKEL (reference sequence). The V end lost 4 bases, the J end lost 4 bases, and 9 bases lay between the germline ends. The CDR3 loop reads CASSLQTPDTQYF. The CDR3 nucleotides are TGTGCCAGCAGCCTGCAAACCCCAGATACGCAGTATTTT.

The chain employs TRBV2 and TRBJ2-2; possibly TRBD2 for D (6 bases). With 6 bases removed from V and 1 base from J, the gap between germline ends came to 9 bases. CDR1 is SNHLY, CDR2 FYNNEI, per germline. This CDR3 is 14 amino acids long. The CDR3 region has the DNA TGTGCCAGCAGGGGAGGTGGGAACACCGGGGAGCTGTTTTTT. This codes for CASRGGGNTGELFF.

The chain employs TRBV12-3 or TRBV12-4 and TRBJ1-1; D is unclear. Trimming removed 6 bases at V and 3 bases at J, with 8 bases between. The CDR3 has 12 residues. CDR3 residues: CASSGLDTEAFF. The DNA for the CDR3 is TGTGCCAGCAGCGGACTAGACACTGAAGCTTTCTTT.

The chain employs TRBV24-1 and TRBJ1-4, with 8 bases that match TRBD1. CDR3 size: 15 residues. Germline values: CDR1 KGHDR, CDR2 SFDVKD. Germline trimming cut 4 bases from V and 7 bases from J; bases unmatched to any gene: 7. CDR3 in amino acids: CATSEPGQGSEKLFF. DNA of the CDR3: TGTGCCACCAGTGAACCCGGACAGGGATCTGAAAAACTGTTTTTT.

This chain links TRBV6-4 with TRBJ2-2; TRBD1 is a possible D gene (6 bases). There are 14 residues in the CDR3. Trimming shortened V by 4 bases and J by 4 bases, and 10 bases separated the two germline ends. Germline V gives CDR1 MRHNA, CDR2 SNTAGT. CDR3 amino acids: CASSVDRSTGELFF. CDR3 nucleotides: TGTGCCAGCAGTGTAGACAGGAGCACCGGGGAGCTGTTTTTT.

The rearrangement links TRBV7-2 to TRBJ1-2, with D possibly being TRBD1 (5 bases). This CDR3 comprises 16 residues. Trimming shortened V by 4 bases and J by 2 bases, and 17 bases separated the two germline ends. Germline V gives CDR1 SGHTA, CDR2 FQGNSA. The CDR3 DNA reads as TGTGCCAGCAGCTCTAGAAGGGGCAGGATAAACTATGGCTACACCTTC. Translating it yields CASSSRRGRINYGYTF.

The J gene is TRBJ1-2, the V gene TRBV6-6, with 7 bases that match TRBD1. Germline lookup yields CDR1 MNHNY and CDR2 SVGAGI (reference sequence). CDR3 length: 17 residues. Trimming took 6 bases from V and 0 from J; bases not matched to a gene: 13. As DNA, the CDR3 is TGTGCCAGCAGCCGACAGGGAGGGGCCCCGACTAACTATGGCTACACCTTC. Its translation: CASSRQGGAPTNYGYTF.

The chain recombines TRBV28 with TRBJ1-2, with D possibly being TRBD1 (5 bases). The ends were cut back, 6 bases at V and 2 bases at J, with 19 bases in the middle. CDR1 is MDHEN and CDR2 is SYDVKM in the germline V gene. CDR3 length equals 16 residues. As DNA, the CDR3 is TGTGCCAGCAGGTCGGTAGGGGCCGATTCAAACTATGGCTACACCTTC. Protein: CASRSVGADSNYGYTF.

The CDR3, as DNA: TGTGCCTGGAGTGTACCGCGAGCCTTTGGGAATGAGCAGTTCTTC. It specifies CAWSVPRAFGNEQFF. The chain is built from TRBV30 and TRBJ2-1; D is unclear. Germline V lookup: CDR1 GTSNPN, CDR2 SVGIG (reference sequence). The V gene lost 0 bases and the J gene lost 7 bases, with 16 bases spanning the gap. This CDR3 is built from 15 residues.

The rearrangement links TRBV5-1 to TRBJ1-5; D possibly corresponds to TRBD1 (5 bases). V was cut by 7 bases and J by 3 bases, with 11 bases left in between. CDR3 length: 13 amino acids. From germline, CDR1 is SGHRS and CDR2 YFSETQ. CDR3 in amino acids: CASAGTPNQPQHF. The CDR3 DNA sequence: TGCGCCAGCGCAGGGACTCCCAATCAGCCCCAGCATTTT.

CDR3 protein: CASSLDLWSRGQYF. CDR3 coding DNA: TGTGCCAGCAGCTTAGATCTTTGGTCCAGGGGGCAGTACTTC. V is TRBV7-9 and J is TRBJ2-4; 7 nucleotides agree with TRBD1. CDR1 and CDR2 (germline): SEHNR, FQNEAQ (reference sequence). This CDR3 comprises 14 residues. Trimming removed 1 base from V and 13 bases from J; junction bases left unmatched: 10.

The chain carries TRBV5-5 and TRBJ2-3; D unclear. V lost 0 bases, J lost 3 bases, and 11 bases lay in between. The CDR3 runs to 15 residues. Germline V CDR1 and CDR2: SGHKS, YYEKEE (reference sequence). The CDR3: CASSLEHATTDTQYF. Written as DNA, the CDR3 is TGTGCCAGCAGCTTGGAGCATGCGACGACAGATACGCAGTATTTT.

CDR3 in DNA: TGTGCCAGCAGCGAGGGGTCTCTGATAGGCTACACCTTC. Translation gives CASSEGSLIGYTF. This chain joins TRBV2 and TRBJ1-2; perhaps TRBD1 as D (5 bases). CDR3 length: 13 residues. Trimming took off 6 bases at V and 8 bases at J, with 16 bases between the two ends. Germline V CDR1 and CDR2: SNHLY, FYNNEI.

This sequence joins TRBV6-5 and TRBJ2-3; TRBD1 is a possible D gene (5 bases). V lost 10 bases, J lost 4 bases, and 15 bases lay in between. This CDR3 comprises 13 residues. Germline V gene lookup returns CDR1 MNHEY and CDR2 SVGAGI. The CDR3 DNA is TGTGCCACCGTGGGGCAGATAGCAGATACGCAGTATTTT. Protein sequence: CATVGQIADTQYF.

V gene TRBV5-8 combines with J gene TRBJ1-4, with TRBD1 as a possible D gene (5 bases). This CDR3 contains 13 residues. Germline V gene lookup returns CDR1 SGHTS and CDR2 YDEGEE. V lost 9 bases, J lost 8 bases, and 17 bases lay in between. This chain's CDR3 is CATGTWLGEKLFF. CDR3 nucleotides: TGTGCCACCGGGACCTGGTTGGGAGAAAAACTGTTTTTT.

On this clone itself: Other nucleotide sequences in the sample specify the same CDR3. The rearrangement uses TRBV12-3 or TRBV12-4 and TRBJ1-2; a possible D gene is TRBD1 (5 bases). The CDR3 has 13 amino acids. The V gene lost 2 bases and the J gene lost 5 bases, with 9 bases spanning the gap. This CDR3 reads CASSLSGRYGYTF. In nucleotides, the CDR3 is TGTGCCAGCAGTTTATCAGGGCGGTATGGCTACACCTTC.

The CDR3 DNA reads as TGTGCCAGCAGCTTAGCCTATGGATATAATTCACCCCTCCACTTT. Its protein is CASSLAYGYNSPLHF. The V gene is TRBV7-2, the J gene TRBJ1-6; unclear D gene. Trimming shortened V by 0 bases and J by 4 bases, and 7 bases separated the two germline ends. CDR3 length: 15 amino acids. Per germline, CDR1 SGHTA and CDR2 FQGNSA.

This clone was detected once. The V gene is TRBV19, the J gene TRBJ2-1, with D unresolved. The CDR3 sequence is 13 residues long. Germline V lookup: CDR1 LNHDA, CDR2 SQIVND (reference sequence). V lost 9 bases and J 6 bases, leaving 15 bases between the germline ends. The CDR3 coding sequence is TGTGCCAGCAAAGACTCAACCCGCAATGAGCAGTTCTTC. Residues: CASKDSTRNEQFF.

The chain combines TRBV12-3 or TRBV12-4 with TRBJ1-6; D unclear. Between the trimmed V and J ends, which lost 3 bases and 14 bases, there was a span of 11 bases. The CDR3 contains 12 residues. CDR3 bases: TGTGCCAGCAGTTTTACGGGATTATCCCTCCACTTT. Protein: CASSFTGLSLHF.

The chain recombines TRBV30 with TRBJ1-1, with 7 bases aligning to TRBD1. The CDR3 covers 12 residues. Germline V gene data show CDR1 as GTSNPN and CDR2 as SVGIG (reference sequence). V was pared by 5 bases and J by 9 bases, with 9 bases of the junction left unmatched. The CDR3 here is CAWEETGSKAFF. DNA of the CDR3: TGTGCCTGGGAGGAGACAGGGAGTAAAGCTTTCTTT.

The table lists this clone with a count of one. The chain is built from TRBV15 and TRBJ1-6; no reliable D call. V shed 1 base and J shed 6 bases, with 1 base lying between them. Germline V lookup: CDR1 LNHNV, CDR2 YYDKDF (reference sequence). The CDR3 is made up of 12 amino acids. CDR3 coding DNA: TGTGCCACCAGCAGAGCTAATTCACCCCTCCACTTT. It is translated as CATSRANSPLHF.

This chain links TRBV19 with TRBJ1-5; D may be TRBD1 (5 bases). V lost 3 bases to trimming and J lost 0 bases, with 27 bases between them. In germline, CDR1 is LNHDA, CDR2 SQIVND (reference sequence). CDR3 size: 21 residues. Here the CDR3 reads CASSIELRAGGTNNSNQPQHF. In DNA form, the CDR3 reads TGTGCCAGTAGTATTGAGCTGCGGGCGGGAGGGACGAACAATAGCAATCAGCCCCAGCATTTT.